This TCR beta chain was captured in a study of healthy donors' naive CD4 and CD8 T cells. Whole-study results and caveats: Naive CD4+ and CD8+ cells reportedly differed in usage of most V and J genes.

Notes on this clonotype: The target antigen is unknown.

Naive T cells were sorted: CD4+CD8-CD45RO-CD45RA+ for CD4+, CD8+CD4-CD45RA+CD27bright for CD8+. Trimming pared 7 bases from V and 5 bases from J, leaving 17 bases between. Germline values: CDR1 SQVTM, CDR2 ANQGSEA. The length of the CDR3 is 13 residues. TCR libraries were built from 500 to 550 ng of total RNA by linear amplification. TCRdb reanalysed the reads using MiXCR and keeps one entry per CDR3 protein. The table lists approximately 200,000 distinct CDR3 sequences, 74% of them singletons. This clonotype was sampled from a pool of human donors in good health; the sample pools cells from several healthy donors. The chain is built from TRBV29-1 and TRBJ2-5; D perhaps matches TRBD1 (6 bases). The material sequenced was naive CD4+ and CD8+ T cells sorted from blood, pooled from several donors. The CDR3 bases are TGCAGCGCTTTGACAGGAGTTCTTGAGACCCAGTACTTC. This translates into CSALTGVLETQYF.